A single sample gave rise to the 23 T cell receptor beta chains below, sequenced in a study of Tregs in tolerant kidney transplant recipients (dated by TCRdb to about 2019). The library came from the immunoSEQ multiplex PCR assay. The table comes from immuneACCESS by way of TCRdb, which keeps in-frame sequences with V and J called. Part of the clones is missing from these tables; in studies checked, under half for an unresolved V gene and the rest for unknown reasons. The sample records around 16,000 clones, roughly 92% of which are singletons. The ten top clones hold over 10% of the sample. Sequencing was done on a sample of CD8+ T cells from blood. These receptors came from a human donor in good health.

The V and J genes are TRBV4-3 and TRBJ2-2; D is unclear. Germline V gene data show CDR1 as LGHNA and CDR2 as YSLEER. The germline V and J ends were trimmed by 0 bases and 5 bases, with 16 bases remaining between them. The length of the CDR3 is 17 residues. CDR3 nucleotides: TGCGCCAGCAGCCAAGATATTAGGATACACCTTACCGGGGAGCTGTTTTTT. This sequence encodes CASSQDIRIHLTGELFF.

The V and J genes are TRBV19 and TRBJ2-7; D unclear. Deletions cut 1 base from V and 3 bases from J, with 7 bases between. CDR1 and CDR2 from the germline V gene are LNHDA and SQIVND (reference sequence). The CDR3 has 13 residues. CDR3 sequence: CASSIGPSYEQYF. CDR3 sequence (DNA): TGTGCCAGTAGTATAGGTCCAAGCTACGAGCAGTACTTC.

The rearrangement uses TRBV9 and TRBJ2-5; 7 bases line up with TRBD2. The CDR3 covers 16 residues. Trimming cost V 3 bases and J 3 bases; bases outside gene matches: 11. The germline gives CDR1 SGDLS, CDR2 YYNGEE. The CDR3: CASSAMGGDGKETQYF. In nucleotides, the CDR3 is TGTGCCAGCAGCGCAATGGGAGGGGATGGGAAAGAGACCCAGTACTTC. The full variable domain, its missing parts supplied by reference TRBV9 and TRBJ2-5, is DSGVTQTPKHLITATGQRVTLRCSPRSGDLSVYWYQQSLDQGLQFLIQYYNGEERAKGNILERFSAQQFPDLHSELNLSSLELGDSALYFCASSAMGGDGKETQYFGPGTRLLVL.

The CDR3 sequence: CAWALGGGGEQYF. CDR3 bases: TGTGCCTGGGCTCTGGGAGGGGGAGGCGAGCAGTACTTC. The rearrangement links TRBV30 to TRBJ2-7; D is perhaps TRBD2 (7 bases). The CDR3 extends over 13 amino acids. V lost 5 bases and J lost 6, with 17 bases in between. Germline lookup yields CDR1 GTSNPN and CDR2 SVGIG (reference sequence).

This chain uses TRBV5-5 with TRBJ2-1, with a possible D match to TRBD2 (6 bases). The CDR3 totals 15 residues. With 0 bases removed from V and 5 bases from J, the gap between germline ends came to 12 bases. Germline CDR1 is SGHKS and CDR2 is YYEKEE (reference sequence). CDR3 coding DNA: TGTGCCAGCAGCTTGGCCACGGGACTCAACAATGAGCAGTTCTTC. The encoded protein is CASSLATGLNNEQFF.

This sequence joins TRBV27 and TRBJ1-2, with TRBD1 matching 8 bases. This CDR3 has 14 residues. Germline V gives CDR1 MNHEY, CDR2 SMNVEV (reference sequence). With 4 bases clipped from V and 0 bases from J, the junction kept 1 base outside the gene matches. The CDR3 reads CASSSDRANYGYTF. CDR3 coding DNA: TGTGCCAGCAGTTCGGACAGGGCTAACTATGGCTACACCTTC.

The CDR3 is CASSLRGLSETQYF. The CDR3 region has the DNA TGTGCCAGCAGCCTTCGGGGGTTGAGTGAGACCCAGTACTTC. The chain carries TRBV6-6 and TRBJ2-5; D might be TRBD2 (6 bases). CDR3 length: 14 residues. CDR1 and CDR2 (germline): MNHNY, SVGAGI (reference sequence). Trimming cost V 6 bases and J 5 bases, with 16 bases left between them.

V is TRBV11-2 and J is TRBJ2-2, with D possibly being TRBD1 (6 bases). Germline V gives CDR1 SGHAT, CDR2 FQNNGV. Trimming cost V 3 bases and J 7 bases, with 12 bases left between them. CDR3 length: 14 residues. The CDR3: CASSLTGLIGELFF. The CDR3 DNA sequence: TGTGCCAGCAGCTTGACAGGCCTCATCGGGGAGCTGTTTTTT.

This clone was detected only a few times. V usage is TRBV29-1 and J usage is TRBJ2-1; TRBD1 aligns across 10 bases. J lost 6 bases, V lost 3 bases, and 17 bases had no gene match. Germline CDR1 reads SQVTM; CDR2 reads ANQGSEA. The CDR3 runs to 18 residues. This chain's CDR3 is CSVEGRSNRDRGFNEQFF. CDR3 nucleotide sequence: TGCAGCGTTGAGGGGAGGTCTAACCGGGACAGGGGTTTCAATGAGCAGTTCTTC.

The chain combines TRBV30 with TRBJ1-2, with D possibly matching TRBD1 (5 bases). The germline V gene has CDR1 GTSNPN and CDR2 SVGIG (reference sequence). The CDR3 covers 12 residues. The V end lost 0 bases, the J end lost 7 bases, and 9 bases lay between the germline ends. CDR3 DNA sequence: TGTGCCTGGAGTGTAACCGGGGCTGGCTACACCTTC. This encodes CAWSVTGAGYTF.

J is TRBJ2-1 and V is TRBV7-9, with 8 bases fitting TRBD1. J was trimmed by 9 bases and V by 0 bases; bases with no gene match: 4. Germline lookup yields CDR1 SEHNR and CDR2 FQNEAQ (reference sequence). This CDR3 comprises 14 residues. Here the CDR3 reads CASSLAGRGREQFF. CDR3 bases: TGTGCCAGCAGCTTAGCGGGCAGGGGGCGTGAGCAGTTCTTC.

The V gene is TRBV4-2, the J gene TRBJ2-7; TRBD2 aligns across 7 bases. The CDR3 has 16 residues. J lost 0 bases, V lost 0 bases, and 5 bases had no gene match. Germline assignment: CDR1 LGHNA and CDR2 YNFKEQ. The CDR3 DNA sequence: TGTGCCAGCAGCCAAGAGGCCGGGGGGAGCTCCTACGAGCAGTACTTC. It specifies CASSQEAGGSSYEQYF.

V usage is TRBV2 and J usage is TRBJ2-7; 12 nucleotides align to TRBD2. The CDR3 sequence is 18 residues long. V shed 1 base, J shed 2 bases, and the junction held 9 bases outside the gene matches. Germline V CDR1 and CDR2: SNHLY, FYNNEI. Written as DNA, the CDR3 is TGTGCCAGCAGTGAAGTTACTAGCGGGGGGACATTAACCTACGAGCAGTACTTC. Translated: CASSEVTSGGTLTYEQYF.

J is TRBJ1-5 and V is TRBV21-1; the table's D call TRBD1 went unverified against the DNA. TRBV21-1 is termed a pseudogene. The CDR3 is 16 residues long. This chain's CDR3 is CASSKVSRKVDQPQHF. The CDR3 coding sequence is TGTGCCAGCAGCAAAGTTTCCAGGAAAGTAGATCAGCCCCAGCATTTT.

This chain connects TRBV7-9 to TRBJ2-5, with D perhaps assigned TRBD1 or TRBD2 (6 bases each). The end of the DNA is better explained by TRBJ2-7, so the J call may be wrong. Germline values: CDR1 SEHNR, CDR2 FQNEAQ (reference sequence). The CDR3 totals 12 residues. Here the CDR3 DNA reads TGTGCCAGCAGCTCGGGGGCAGACGAGCAGTACTTC. Its translation: CASSSGADEQYF.

The chain links TRBV29-1 to TRBJ2-2; TRBD2 might be the D (6 bases). From germline, CDR1 is SQVTM and CDR2 ANQGSEA. The CDR3 extends over 13 amino acids. V shed 3 bases and J shed 1 base, with 6 bases lying between them. CDR3 protein: CSVDGGNTGELFF. The CDR3 DNA is TGCAGCGTTGACGGGGGGAACACCGGGGAGCTGTTTTTT.

This clone turned up a few times. The chain recombines TRBV5-1 with TRBJ1-5; D ambiguous. This CDR3 comprises 14 residues. Germline V gene data show CDR1 as SGHRS and CDR2 as YFSETQ. V was cut by 4 bases and J by 7 bases, with 15 bases left in between. The DNA for the CDR3 is TGCGCCAGCAGCCCAACGGAGGGCAGCCAGCCCCAGCATTTT. It yields the protein CASSPTEGSQPQHF.

The chain joins TRBV7-8 to TRBJ1-1, with D possibly TRBD1 on 5 matching bases. This CDR3 region has 14 residues. The germline gives CDR1 SGHVS, CDR2 FQNEAQ. V dropped 3 bases and J dropped 7 bases, with 15 bases sitting between them. CDR3 region: CASSFLTETREAFF. The CDR3 DNA is TGTGCCAGCAGCTTCCTGACAGAAACCCGTGAAGCTTTCTTT.

The CDR3 DNA follows: TGCGCCAGCAGCTGGTCCTCTTCCCAGGGGTTCACTGAAGCTTTCTTT. This translates into CASSWSSSQGFTEAFF. The chain combines TRBV5-1 with TRBJ1-1, with a weak D call TRBD1 (6 bases). The CDR3 contains 16 residues. CDR1 SGHRS and CDR2 YFSETQ come from the germline V gene. V was trimmed by 3 bases and J by 4 bases, leaving 19 bases between them.

The CDR3 reads CASSPSGGRNYGYTF. The CDR3 DNA reads TGTGCCAGCAGCCCCTCCGGGGGACGGAACTATGGCTACACCTTC. This chain links TRBV9 with TRBJ1-2, with a possible D match to TRBD1 (5 bases). Germline V lookup: CDR1 SGDLS, CDR2 YYNGEE. Trimming took off 4 bases at V and 2 bases at J, with 15 bases between the two ends. The CDR3 consists of 15 residues. Full variable domain (remainder filled in from reference TRBV9 and TRBJ1-2): DSGVTQTPKHLITATGQRVTLRCSPRSGDLSVYWYQQSLDQGLQFLIQYYNGEERAKGNILERFSAQQFPDLHSELNLSSLELGDSALYFCASSPSGGRNYGYTFGSGTRLTVV.

V usage is TRBV29-1 and J usage is TRBJ1-2; D remains ambiguous. The CDR3 is 15 amino acids. Looked up from germline, CDR1 is SQVTM and CDR2 is ANQGSEA. Deletions cut 5 bases from V and 8 bases from J, with 24 bases between. The CDR3 coding sequence is TGCAGCGTTCATCACAGAACTCCTATTCCTTGGGGCTACACCTTC. Translating it yields CSVHHRTPIPWGYTF.

The chain employs TRBV7-9 and TRBJ2-7, with 13 bases matching TRBD2. Germline V lookup: CDR1 SEHNR, CDR2 FQNEAQ (reference sequence). The CDR3 covers 14 residues. J gave up 2 bases and V 5 bases, and 0 bases lay outside the gene matches. The CDR3 protein is CASSGLAGAYEQYF. The CDR3 DNA is TGTGCCAGCAGCGGACTAGCGGGAGCCTACGAGCAGTACTTC.

This rearrangement joins TRBV15 to TRBJ2-5; D uncertain. V gave up 0 bases and J gave up 4 bases, with 6 bases separating them. CDR1 is LNHNV, CDR2 YYDKDF, per germline (reference sequence). This CDR3 spans 13 amino acids. The CDR3 DNA sequence: TGTGCCACCAGCAGAGATATCCGAGAGACCCAGTACTTC. Protein: CATSRDIRETQYF.